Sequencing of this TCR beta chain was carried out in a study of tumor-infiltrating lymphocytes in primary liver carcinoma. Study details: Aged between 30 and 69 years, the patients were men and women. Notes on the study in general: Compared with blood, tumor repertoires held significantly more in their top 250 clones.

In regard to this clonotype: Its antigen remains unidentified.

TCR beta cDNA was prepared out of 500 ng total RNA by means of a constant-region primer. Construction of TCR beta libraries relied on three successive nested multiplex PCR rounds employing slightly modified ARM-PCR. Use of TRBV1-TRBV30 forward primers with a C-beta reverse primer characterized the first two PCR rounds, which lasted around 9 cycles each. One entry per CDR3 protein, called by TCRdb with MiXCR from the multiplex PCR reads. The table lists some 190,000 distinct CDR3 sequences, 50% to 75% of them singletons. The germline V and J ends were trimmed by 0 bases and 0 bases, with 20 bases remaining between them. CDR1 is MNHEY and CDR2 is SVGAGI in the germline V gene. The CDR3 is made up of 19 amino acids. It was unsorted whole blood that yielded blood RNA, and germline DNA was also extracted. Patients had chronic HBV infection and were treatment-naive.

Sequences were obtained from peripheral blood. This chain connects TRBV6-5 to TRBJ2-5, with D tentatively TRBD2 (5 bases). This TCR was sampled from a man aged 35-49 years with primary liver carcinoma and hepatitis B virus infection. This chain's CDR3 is CASSYSIWDSNGDQETQYF. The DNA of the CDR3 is TGTGCCAGCAGTTACTCAATTTGGGATTCAAACGGGGACCAAGAGACCCAGTACTTC.